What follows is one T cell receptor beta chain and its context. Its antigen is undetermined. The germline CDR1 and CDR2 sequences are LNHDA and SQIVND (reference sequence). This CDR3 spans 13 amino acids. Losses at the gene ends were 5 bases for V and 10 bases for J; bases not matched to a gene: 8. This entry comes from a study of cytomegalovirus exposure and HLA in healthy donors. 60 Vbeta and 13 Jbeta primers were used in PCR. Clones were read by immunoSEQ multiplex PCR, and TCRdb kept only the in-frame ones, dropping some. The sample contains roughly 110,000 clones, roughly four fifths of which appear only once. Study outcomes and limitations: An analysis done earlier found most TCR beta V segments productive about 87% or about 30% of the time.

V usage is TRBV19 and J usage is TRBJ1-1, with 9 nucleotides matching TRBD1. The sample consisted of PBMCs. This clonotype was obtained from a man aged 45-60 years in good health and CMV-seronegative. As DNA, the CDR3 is TGTGCCAGTAGTGGAAACAGGGGGCTGGGAGCTTTCTTT. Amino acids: CASSGNRGLGAFF. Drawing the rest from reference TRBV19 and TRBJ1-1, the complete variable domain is DGGITQSPKYLFRKEGQNVTLSCEQNLNHDAMYWYRQDPGQGLRLIYYSQIVNDFQKGDIAEGYSVSREKKESFPLTVTSAQKNPTAFYLCASSGNRGLGAFFGQGTRLTVV.